The 23 T cell receptor beta chains given below trace back to one sample, sequenced in a study of cytomegalovirus exposure and HLA in healthy donors. Sequenced by immunoSEQ multiplex PCR; TCRdb stores in-frame clones only, minus some. Of about 240,000 clones detected, 80% to 90% appear once; the ten largest clones hold less than 3%. Source material: PBMCs. The origin of the receptors is a man aged 18 to 30 in good health and CMV-seronegative.

The chain recombines TRBV4-1 with TRBJ2-5, with 7 bases matching TRBD2. There are 16 residues in the CDR3. Germline lookup yields CDR1 MGHRA and CDR2 YSYEKL. Trimming at V came to 0 bases and at J to 6 bases, leaving 10 bases not matched to a gene. CDR3: CASSQDSRGSRKTQYF. The CDR3 region has the DNA TGCGCCAGCAGCCAAGATTCTCGCGGGAGTCGGAAGACCCAGTACTTC.

The chain has TRBV28 and TRBJ1-1, with 9 bases identical to TRBD1. J lost 10 bases, V lost 2 bases, and 11 bases had no gene match. The germline V gene has CDR1 MDHEN and CDR2 SYDVKM. CDR3 length: 15 amino acids. The CDR3 DNA sequence: TGTGCCAGCAGTTTAAGGTGGACAGGGGACTTTGGAGCTTTCTTT. This encodes CASSLRWTGDFGAFF.

This clone was seen only once. The V and J genes are TRBV19 and TRBJ2-1; weak D call: TRBD1 (7 bases). This CDR3 comprises 15 residues. Germline CDR1 and CDR2: LNHDA and SQIVND (reference sequence). Trimming took off 4 bases at V and 6 bases at J, with 16 bases between the two ends. CDR3 DNA: TGTGCCAGTAGTACCCAGGGGGGACTTCTCAATGAGCAGTTCTTC. Residues: CASSTQGGLLNEQFF.

The chain is built from TRBV7-2 and TRBJ2-1, with 10 bases aligning to TRBD2. With V trimmed by 2 bases and J by 8 bases, 12 bases remained unmatched. The CDR3 sequence is 17 residues long. Germline assignment: CDR1 SGHTA and CDR2 FQGNSA. CDR3 amino acids: CASSLSLGSGGAHEQFF. Written as DNA, the CDR3 is TGTGCCAGCAGCTTAAGTCTTGGGAGCGGGGGGGCGCATGAGCAGTTCTTC.

This sequence joins TRBV15 and TRBJ1-2; TRBD1 matches at 10 bases. V shed 5 bases, J shed 8 bases, and the junction held 11 bases outside the gene matches. Germline V gene data show CDR1 as LNHNV and CDR2 as YYDKDF (reference sequence). The CDR3 extends over 15 amino acids. The CDR3 DNA reads as TGTGCCACCAGCCGCGACAGGGGGCTTATCCTGGGCTACACCTTC. Translation: CATSRDRGLILGYTF.

As concerns this clone: At one boundary the junction diverges from the germline segment, which might be a read error. The rearrangement uses TRBV7-9 and TRBJ1-4, with 8 positions matching TRBD1. CDR1 is SEHNR, CDR2 FQNEAQ, per germline (reference sequence). The CDR3 length is 13 residues. CDR3 in DNA: TGTGCCAGCATCTCTTTCAGGGGGCGTAACTCCCTTTTT. Protein: CASISFRGRNSLF.

This chain uses TRBV29-1 with TRBJ2-3, with 9 bases aligning to TRBD2. The J segment lost 5 bases and the V segment lost 8 bases, leaving 8 bases of the junction unmatched. The length of the CDR3 is 13 residues. The germline V gene encodes CDR1 SQVTM and CDR2 ANQGSEA. The CDR3 nucleotides are TGCAGCTGCAGCGGGAGGCACGGAGATACGCAGTATTTT. Protein product: CSCSGRHGDTQYF.

V is TRBV7-3 and J is TRBJ2-3, with 9 bases lining up with TRBD2. Trimming took 5 bases from V and 4 from J; bases not matched to a gene: 16. CDR1 SGHTA and CDR2 FQGTGA come from the germline V gene. This CDR3 has 18 amino acids. The CDR3 bases are TGTGCCAGCAGCCCCCGGGTTGGCGGGAGGGGTCCCCCAGATACGCAGTATTTT. Translated: CASSPRVGGRGPPDTQYF.

The genes are TRBV18 and TRBJ2-1; 9 bases agree with TRBD2. The CDR3 covers 16 residues. Looked up from germline, CDR1 is KGHSH and CDR2 is LQKENI. The trim removed 0 bases at V and 4 bases at J, leaving 4 bases unmatched. DNA for the CDR3: TGTGCCAGCTCACCACCAACTAGCGGGTTATACAATGAGCAGTTCTTC. Translated: CASSPPTSGLYNEQFF.

The chain couples TRBV25-1 to TRBJ2-3; 8 nucleotides agree with TRBD1. The V and J ends lost 2 bases and 5 bases, in that order; junction bases with no gene match: 6. CDR1 and CDR2 from the germline V gene are MGHDK and SYGVNS. The CDR3 runs to 15 residues. This CDR3 reads CASSEQGAPEDTQYF. For the CDR3, the DNA is TGTGCCAGCAGTGAACAGGGGGCGCCGGAAGATACGCAGTATTTT.

The V call is TRBV11-3, the J call TRBJ1-5, with 7 bases that match TRBD1. This CDR3 has 12 amino acids. With 9 bases clipped from V and 6 bases from J, the junction kept 5 bases outside the gene matches. Germline V gives CDR1 SGHNT, CDR2 YENEEA. This CDR3 is CARTGVIQPQHF. Written as DNA, the CDR3 is TGTGCCAGAACAGGGGTAATTCAGCCCCAGCATTTT.

This chain connects TRBV2 to TRBJ1-2; a weak D match, TRBD1 (5 bases). Per the germline V gene, CDR1 is SNHLY and CDR2 is FYNNEI. The CDR3 loop spans 13 amino acids. The V end was cut by 11 bases, the J end by 3 bases, with 16 bases between. The CDR3 DNA reads as TGTGCCCACTCCGACAGTTCTCACTATGGCTACACCTTC. This codes for CAHSDSSHYGYTF.

The chain joins TRBV18 to TRBJ1-5; tentatively, D is TRBD1 (6 bases). This CDR3 is built from 16 residues. V was pared by 2 bases and J by 3 bases, with 14 bases between. The germline gives CDR1 KGHSH, CDR2 LQKENI. As DNA, the CDR3 is TGTGCCAGCTCACCAGGGGGGGCCCGGGACAATCAGCCCCAGCATTTT. Its protein is CASSPGGARDNQPQHF. Full variable domain (missing parts from reference TRBV18 and TRBJ1-5): NAGVMQNPRHLVRRRGQEARLRCSPMKGHSHVYWYRQLPEEGLKFMVYLQKENIIDESGMPKERFSAEFPKEGPSILRIQQVVRGDSAAYFCASSPGGARDNQPQHFGDGTRLSIL.

The chain carries TRBV9 and TRBJ1-6; D is perhaps TRBD1 (5 bases). Trimming took 0 bases from V and 7 from J, leaving 8 bases between them. CDR3 length equals 14 residues. Germline V gene lookup returns CDR1 SGDLS and CDR2 YYNGEE. CDR3 protein: CASSVAGGNSPLHF. CDR3 DNA: TGTGCCAGCAGCGTAGCGGGGGGGAATTCACCCCTCCACTTT.

This clone was observed once. One end of the junction fails to match germline, which may point to a read error. The chain employs TRBV20-1 and TRBJ2-4, with D possibly matching TRBD2 (5 bases). The germline gives CDR1 DFQATT, CDR2 SNEGSKA (reference sequence). The CDR3 covers 11 residues. The CDR3 here is CSARDVPGVHF. The CDR3 DNA sequence: TGCAGTGCTAGAGATGTACCCGGGGTCCACTTC.

As DNA, the CDR3 is TGTGCCAGCAGCATTGGCGGGAGTAACATTGAGACCCAGTACTTC. It yields the protein CASSIGGSNIETQYF. V gene TRBV25-1 combines with J gene TRBJ2-5; 7 bases align to TRBD2. Per the germline V gene, CDR1 is MGHDK and CDR2 is SYGVNS. The CDR3 extends over 15 amino acids. J lost 5 bases, V lost 6 bases, and 12 bases had no gene match.

In its sample, this clone was seen once. This chain connects TRBV4-1 to TRBJ2-7; tentatively, D is TRBD2 (6 bases). The CDR3 spans 14 residues. The germline V and J ends were trimmed by 1 base and 7 bases, with 14 bases remaining between them. Looked up from germline, CDR1 is MGHRA and CDR2 is YSYEKL. The CDR3 protein is CASSQGPGLQEQYF. CDR3 bases: TGCGCCAGCAGCCAAGGCCCGGGACTCCAAGAGCAGTACTTC.

The rearrangement uses TRBV10-2 and TRBJ2-1; 9 bases are a match to TRBD2. With 0 bases clipped from V and 6 bases from J, the junction kept 6 bases outside the gene matches. This CDR3 region has 16 residues. CDR1 WSHSY and CDR2 SAAADI come from the germline V gene. CDR3 sequence reads: CASSESLAGLSNEQFF. CDR3 nucleotides: TGCGCCAGCAGTGAGTCGCTAGCGGGACTGAGCAATGAGCAGTTCTTC.

The chain has TRBV4-3 and TRBJ2-1; D uncertain. V was shortened by 0 bases and J by 0 bases, with 12 bases between the two germline ends. The germline gives CDR1 LGHNA, CDR2 YSLEER. There are 17 residues in the CDR3. CDR3 residues: CASSQEIVQYSYNEQFF. The CDR3 DNA reads as TGCGCCAGCAGCCAAGAAATCGTTCAGTACTCCTACAATGAGCAGTTCTTC.

The chain carries TRBV5-6 and TRBJ1-1; TRBD1 is a possible D gene (5 bases). This CDR3 contains 13 residues. Germline-derived CDR1 and CDR2 are SGHDT and YYEEEE. V was trimmed by 1 base and J by 7 bases, leaving 11 bases between them. The CDR3 DNA sequence: TGTGCCAGCAGCTTGCAGGGAATGGGTGAAGCTTTCTTT. Translating gives CASSLQGMGEAFF.

The chain employs TRBV6-5 and TRBJ2-2; D ambiguous. Germline-derived CDR1 and CDR2 are MNHEY and SVGAGI. V gave up 0 bases and J gave up 6 bases, with 14 bases separating them. The CDR3 extends over 16 amino acids. CDR3 loop: CASSYSSESFPGELFF. For the CDR3, the DNA is TGTGCCAGCAGTTACTCGTCGGAGAGTTTCCCCGGGGAGCTGTTTTTT.

The V gene is TRBV7-9, the J gene TRBJ1-4; maybe TRBD1 (6 bases). Looked up from germline, CDR1 is SEHNR and CDR2 is FQNEAQ (reference sequence). CDR3 length: 16 amino acids. V was trimmed by 5 bases and J by 8 bases, leaving 21 bases between them. The CDR3 loop reads CASSPLSRGKGEKLFF. In DNA, the CDR3 is TGTGCCAGCAGCCCCCTTTCCAGGGGTAAGGGGGAAAAACTGTTTTTT.

The rearrangement joins TRBV19 to TRBJ1-1; D remains ambiguous. Trimming took off 0 bases at V and 10 bases at J, with 9 bases between the two ends. The CDR3 extends over 12 amino acids. CDR1 and CDR2 from the germline V gene are LNHDA and SQIVND (reference sequence). The CDR3 region is CASSIDGRSAFF. CDR3 nucleotides: TGTGCCAGTAGTATAGACGGCAGGTCAGCTTTCTTT. The full variable domain, its missing parts supplied by reference TRBV19 and TRBJ1-1, is DGGITQSPKYLFRKEGQNVTLSCEQNLNHDAMYWYRQDPGQGLRLIYYSQIVNDFQKGDIAEGYSVSREKKESFPLTVTSAQKNPTAFYLCASSIDGRSAFFGQGTRLTVV.